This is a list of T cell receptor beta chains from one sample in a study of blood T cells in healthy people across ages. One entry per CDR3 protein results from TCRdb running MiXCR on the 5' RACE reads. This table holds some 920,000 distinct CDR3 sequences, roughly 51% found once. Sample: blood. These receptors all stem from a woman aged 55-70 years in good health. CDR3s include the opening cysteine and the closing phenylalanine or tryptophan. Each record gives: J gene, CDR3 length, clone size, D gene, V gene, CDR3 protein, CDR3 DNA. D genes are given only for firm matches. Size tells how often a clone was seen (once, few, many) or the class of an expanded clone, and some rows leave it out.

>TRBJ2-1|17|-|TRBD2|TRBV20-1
CSARGSLAGPAGNEQFF
TGCAGCGCAAGAGGATCGCTAGCGGGACCGGCTGGAAATGAGCAGTTCTTC
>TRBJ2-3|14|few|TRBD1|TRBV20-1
CSADLGQGSDTQYF
TGCAGTGCTGACCTGGGACAGGGTTCAGATACGCAGTATTTT
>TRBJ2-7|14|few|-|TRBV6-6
CASSTSGFYNEQYF
TGTGCCAGCAGTACGAGCGGCTTCTACAATGAGCAGTACTTC
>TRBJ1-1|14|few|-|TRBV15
CATSRGQADTTAFF
TGTGCCACCAGCAGAGGACAGGCAGACACAACAGCTTTCTTT
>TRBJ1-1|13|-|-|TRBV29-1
CSVVGQVNTEAFF
TGCAGCGTTGTAGGGCAGGTCAACACTGAAGCTTTCTTT
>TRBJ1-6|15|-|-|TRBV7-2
CASSLWGASNSPLHF
TGTGCCAGCAGCCTATGGGGGGCATCTAATTCACCCCTCCACTTT
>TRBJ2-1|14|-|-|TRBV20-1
CSARLPGPYNEQFF
TGCAGTGCTAGACTTCCAGGCCCCTACAATGAGCAGTTCTTC
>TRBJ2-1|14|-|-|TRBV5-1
CASSLPSRYNEQFF
TGCGCCAGCAGCTTACCATCCAGGTACAATGAGCAGTTCTTC
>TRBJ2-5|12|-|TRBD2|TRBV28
CASSPSGRAQYF
TGTGCCAGCAGTCCTAGCGGGAGGGCGCAGTACTTC
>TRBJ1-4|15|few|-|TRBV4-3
CASSGWGRVNEKLFF
TGCGCCAGCAGTGGCTGGGGACGGGTTAATGAAAAACTGTTTTTT
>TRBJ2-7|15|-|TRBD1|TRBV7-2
CASSLDPGQAYEQYF
TGTGCCAGCAGCTTAGACCCGGGACAGGCATACGAGCAGTACTTC
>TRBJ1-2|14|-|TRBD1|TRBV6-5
CASSPRQGPYGYTF
TGTGCCAGCAGTCCACGACAGGGACCGTATGGCTACACCTTC
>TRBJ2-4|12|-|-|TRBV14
CASSQDRVVQYF
TGTGCCAGCAGCCAAGATCGAGTCGTGCAGTACTTC
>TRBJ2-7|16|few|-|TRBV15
CATSREPGPGSYEQYF
TGTGCCACCAGCAGGGAACCGGGACCTGGTTCCTACGAGCAGTACTTC
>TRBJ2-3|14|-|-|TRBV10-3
CAMRRGGGTDTQYF
TGTGCCATGAGAAGGGGGGGCGGAACAGATACGCAGTATTTT
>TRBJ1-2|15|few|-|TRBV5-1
CASSPSTGLEYGYTF
TGCGCCAGCAGCCCGTCGACCGGACTGGAGTATGGCTACACCTTC
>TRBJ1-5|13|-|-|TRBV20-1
CSARWGAGQPQHF
TGCAGTGCTAGATGGGGGGCAGGGCAGCCCCAGCATTTT
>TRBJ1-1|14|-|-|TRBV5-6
CASTLGIRVTEAFF
TGTGCCAGCACCCTTGGCATTCGGGTGACTGAAGCTTTCTTT
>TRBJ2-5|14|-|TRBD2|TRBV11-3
CVSSFGLAGDEQYF
TGTGTCAGCAGCTTCGGACTAGCGGGTGATGAGCAGTACTTC
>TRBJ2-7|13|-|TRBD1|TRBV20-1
CSAPDRGAYEQYF
TGCAGTGCTCCAGACAGGGGAGCCTACGAGCAGTACTTC
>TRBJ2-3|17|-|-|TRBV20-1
CSARDSSTLNTRDTQYF
TGCAGTGCTAGAGATTCATCGACCCTAAATACCCGAGATACGCAGTATTTT
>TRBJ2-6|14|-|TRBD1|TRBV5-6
CASSFGTGYSVLTF
TGTGCCAGCAGCTTCGGGACAGGGTATTCCGTCCTGACTTTC
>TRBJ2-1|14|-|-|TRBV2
CASGQALSGNEQFF
TGTGCCAGCGGTCAGGCCCTGTCCGGCAATGAGCAGTTCTTC
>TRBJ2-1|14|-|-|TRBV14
CASSLSWTGNEQFF
TGTGCCAGCAGCCTGTCCTGGACGGGAAATGAGCAGTTCTTC
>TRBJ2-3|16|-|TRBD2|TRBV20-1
CSAPPAGGSRTDTQYF
TGCAGTGCTCCACCAGCGGGGGGGTCCCGCACAGATACGCAGTATTTT
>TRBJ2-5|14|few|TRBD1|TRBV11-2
CASSFTGVGETQYF
TGTGCCAGCAGCTTCACAGGGGTAGGGGAGACCCAGTACTTC
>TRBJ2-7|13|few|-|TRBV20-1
CSAREGGFYEQYF
TGCAGTGCTAGAGAGGGGGGTTTCTACGAGCAGTACTTC
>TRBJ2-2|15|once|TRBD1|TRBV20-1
CSASRTGAAYGELFF
TGCAGTGCTTCTCGGACAGGGGCAGCTTACGGGGAGCTGTTTTTT
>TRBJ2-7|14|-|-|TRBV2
CASSELASTYEQYF
TGTGCCAGCAGTGAATTGGCTAGTACCTACGAGCAGTACTTC
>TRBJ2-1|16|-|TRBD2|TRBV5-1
CASGELAGGFNNEQFF
TGCGCCAGCGGGGAACTAGCGGGAGGGTTTAACAATGAGCAGTTCTTC
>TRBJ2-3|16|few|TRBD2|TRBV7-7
CASSLSGAGGPDTQYF
TGTGCCAGCAGCCTATCAGGAGCGGGAGGCCCAGATACGCAGTATTTT
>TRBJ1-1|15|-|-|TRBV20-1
CSARSRNRVYTEAFF
TGCAGTGCTCGTTCCCGGAACAGAGTGTACACTGAAGCTTTCTTT
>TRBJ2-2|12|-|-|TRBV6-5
CASSYFRGELFF
TGTGCCAGCAGTTACTTTCGCGGGGAGCTGTTTTTT